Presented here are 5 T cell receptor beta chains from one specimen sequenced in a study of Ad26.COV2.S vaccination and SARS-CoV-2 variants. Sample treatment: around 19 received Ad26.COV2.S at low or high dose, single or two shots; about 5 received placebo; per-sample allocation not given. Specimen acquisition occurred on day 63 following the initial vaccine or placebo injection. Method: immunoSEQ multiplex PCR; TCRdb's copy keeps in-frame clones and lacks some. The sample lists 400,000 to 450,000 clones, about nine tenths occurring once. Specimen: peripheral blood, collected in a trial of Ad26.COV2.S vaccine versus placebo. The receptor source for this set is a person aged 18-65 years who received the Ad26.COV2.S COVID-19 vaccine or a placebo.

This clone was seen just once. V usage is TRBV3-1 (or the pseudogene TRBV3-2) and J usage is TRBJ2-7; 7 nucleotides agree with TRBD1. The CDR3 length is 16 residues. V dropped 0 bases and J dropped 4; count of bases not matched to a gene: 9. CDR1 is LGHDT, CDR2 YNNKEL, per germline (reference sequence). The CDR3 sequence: CASSQDVHRGRYEQYF. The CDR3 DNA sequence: TGTGCCAGCAGCCAAGACGTGCACAGGGGACGATACGAGCAGTACTTC.

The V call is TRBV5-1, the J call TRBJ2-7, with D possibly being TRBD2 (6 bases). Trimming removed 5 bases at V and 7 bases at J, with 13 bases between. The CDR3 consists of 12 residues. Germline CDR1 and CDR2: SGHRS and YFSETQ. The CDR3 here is CASSTTSGEQYF. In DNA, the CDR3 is TGCGCCAGCAGTACGACTAGTGGTGAGCAGTACTTC.

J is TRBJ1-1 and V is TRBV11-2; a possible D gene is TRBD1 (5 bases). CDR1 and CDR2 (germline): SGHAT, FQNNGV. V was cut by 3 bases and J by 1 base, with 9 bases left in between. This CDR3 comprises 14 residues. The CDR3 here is CASSFGTANTEAFF. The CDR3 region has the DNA TGTGCCAGCAGCTTTGGGACGGCGAACACTGAAGCTTTCTTT. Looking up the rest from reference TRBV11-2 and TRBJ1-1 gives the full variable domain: EAGVAQSPRYKIIEKRQSVAFWCNPISGHATLYWYQQILGQGPKLLIQFQNNGVVDDSQLPKDRFSAERLKGVDSTLKIQPAKLEDSAVYLCASSFGTANTEAFFGQGTRLTVV.

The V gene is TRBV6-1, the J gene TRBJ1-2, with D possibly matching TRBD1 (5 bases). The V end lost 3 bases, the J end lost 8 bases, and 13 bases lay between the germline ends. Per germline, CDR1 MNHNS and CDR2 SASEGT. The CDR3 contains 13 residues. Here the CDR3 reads CASSDEQVEGYTF. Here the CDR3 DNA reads TGTGCCAGCAGTGACGAACAGGTCGAGGGCTACACCTTC.

The CDR3 bases are TGCGCCAGCAGCTTGGTAGCGGGAGGGCCGGTCAATGAGCAGTTCTTC. It translates to CASSLVAGGPVNEQFF. The J gene is TRBJ2-1, the V gene TRBV5-1, with TRBD2 identical over 11 bases. Germline V CDR1 and CDR2: SGHRS, YFSETQ. Losses at the gene ends were 0 bases for V and 6 bases for J; bases not matched to a gene: 5. The CDR3 sequence is 16 residues long.